This entry lists 24 T cell receptor beta chains sequenced from one sample in a study of radiation and T cells in renal cell carcinoma. The time point here: baseline pretreatment blood. Treatment denoted: 15 Gy SBRT to primary tumor, nephrectomy 4 weeks later. Sequencing used immunoSEQ multiplex PCR; TCRdb keeps in-frame clones, though not all of them. This table holds approximately 120,000 clones, 82% found once. Sequenced material: blood, taken from a patient whose treatment included radiotherapy and nephrectomy. The receptors come from a woman aged 60-75 years with renal cell carcinoma.

The chain uses TRBV19 and TRBJ1-2; 10 nucleotides agree with TRBD1. V was clipped by 11 bases and J by 4 bases; unmatched bases: 7. The V gene's germline CDR1 is LNHDA and CDR2 SQIVND (reference sequence). This CDR3 has 13 amino acids. The chain's CDR3 is CASRTGGTYGYTF. For the CDR3, the DNA is TGTGCCTCACGGACAGGGGGAACCTATGGCTACACCTTC.

The CDR3 bases are TGCGCCAGCAGCTTGGAGTCGGGGGGGATAGATACGCAGTATTTT. As protein: CASSLESGGIDTQYF. The chain recombines TRBV5-1 with TRBJ2-3, with 8 bases identical to TRBD2. CDR1 and CDR2 (germline): SGHRS, YFSETQ. The V segment lost 0 bases and the J segment 5 bases; nucleotides outside the gene matches: 5. This CDR3 has 15 residues. The entire variable domain, with the rest obtained from reference TRBV5-1 and TRBJ2-3, is as follows: KAGVTQTPRYLIKTRGQQVTLSCSPISGHRSVSWYQQTPGQGLQFLFEYFSETQRNKGNFPGRFSGRQFSNSRSEMNVSTLELGDSALYLCASSLESGGIDTQYFGPGTRLTVL.

In nucleotides, the CDR3 is TGTGCCAGTAGTCGGACCGGGACAGGGGCCGGCTACACCTTC. Protein product: CASSRTGTGAGYTF. V gene TRBV19 combines with J gene TRBJ1-2; 10 bases match TRBD1. The CDR3 is 14 amino acids. CDR1 and CDR2 (germline): LNHDA, SQIVND (reference sequence). With V trimmed by 5 bases and J by 8 bases, 8 bases remained unmatched.

The CDR3 DNA sequence: TGTGCCAGCAGCTTACAGGGCCTCGGGTCTGGAAAACTGTTTTTT. The encoded protein is CASSLQGLGSGKLFF. The chain employs TRBV5-4 and TRBJ1-4; possible D gene TRBD1, 6 bases. With 2 bases removed from V and 10 bases from J, the gap between germline ends came to 18 bases. Germline V CDR1 and CDR2: SGHNT, YYREEE (reference sequence). The CDR3 covers 15 residues.

This clone occurred a few times. The V gene is TRBV18, the J gene TRBJ1-1, with D maybe TRBD1 (6 bases). From germline, CDR1 is KGHSH and CDR2 LQKENI. This CDR3 comprises 14 residues. Trimming shortened V by 5 bases and J by 4 bases, and 14 bases separated the two germline ends. The CDR3 nucleotides are TGTGCCAGCTCAGAACAGGGAGTGGGCACTGAAGCTTTCTTT. It is translated as CASSEQGVGTEAFF.

V usage is TRBV6-1 and J usage is TRBJ2-3; 11 bases fit TRBD2. CDR3 length: 15 amino acids. V dropped 3 bases and J dropped 6; count of bases not matched to a gene: 5. Germline values: CDR1 MNHNS, CDR2 SASEGT. This CDR3 is CASSDSGGVGDTQYF. CDR3 nucleotides: TGTGCCAGCAGTGATAGCGGGGGGGTTGGTGATACGCAGTATTTT.

The J gene is TRBJ1-4, the V gene TRBV15; no clear D gene. The germline V gene has CDR1 LNHNV and CDR2 YYDKDF (reference sequence). V was clipped by 6 bases and J by 2 bases, with 16 bases between them. CDR3 length equals 16 residues. CDR3 sequence reads: CATRRLGWATNEKLFF. In nucleotides, the CDR3 is TGTGCCACCAGACGTCTAGGATGGGCGACTAATGAAAAACTGTTTTTT. The full variable domain, rest sourced from reference TRBV15 and TRBJ1-4, is DAMVIQNPRYQVTQFGKPVTLSCSQTLNHNVMYWYQQKSSQAPKLLFHYYDKDFNNEADTPDNFQSRRPNTSFCFLDIRSPGLGDTAMYLCATRRLGWATNEKLFFGSGTQLSVL.

The J gene is TRBJ2-7, the V gene TRBV9, with D perhaps matching TRBD1 (6 bases). This CDR3 region has 14 residues. Deletions cut 0 bases from V and 6 bases from J, with 13 bases between. CDR1 and CDR2 from the germline V gene are SGDLS and YYNGEE. This chain's CDR3 is CASSVGQGSTEQYF. The DNA for the CDR3 is TGTGCCAGCAGCGTAGGGCAGGGGTCCACCGAGCAGTACTTC. Full variable domain (rest looked up from reference TRBV9 and TRBJ2-7): DSGVTQTPKHLITATGQRVTLRCSPRSGDLSVYWYQQSLDQGLQFLIQYYNGEERAKGNILERFSAQQFPDLHSELNLSSLELGDSALYFCASSVGQGSTEQYFGPGTRLTVT.

The sample holds one count of this clone. The chain is built from TRBV27 and TRBJ2-3; D is possibly TRBD1 (6 bases). V lost 2 bases and J lost 6, with 9 bases in between. Germline CDR1 reads MNHEY; CDR2 reads SMNVEV (reference sequence). This CDR3 has 13 residues. The CDR3 nucleotides are TGTGCCAGCAGTTTAGGACAGTCGGATACGCAGTATTTT. This sequence encodes CASSLGQSDTQYF.

V gene TRBV29-1 combines with J gene TRBJ2-3; no reliable D call. This CDR3 has 13 amino acids. V was clipped by 4 bases and J by 5 bases, with 13 bases between them. CDR1 and CDR2 (germline): SQVTM, ANQGSEA. In DNA form, the CDR3 reads TGCAGCGTTGCTCCCGCGTCAGGAGATACGCAGTATTTT. Its translation: CSVAPASGDTQYF.

The V gene is TRBV9, the J gene TRBJ1-3; D unresolved. The CDR3 runs to 16 residues. V was pared by 0 bases and J by 0 bases, with 10 bases between. Germline CDR1 is SGDLS and CDR2 is YYNGEE. The CDR3 reads CASSVEASLSGNTIYF. The CDR3 DNA reads as TGTGCCAGCAGCGTAGAAGCCAGCCTCTCTGGAAACACCATATATTTT.

CDR3 sequence reads: CASSEGASGFYEQYF. The CDR3 DNA follows: TGTGCCAGCAGTGAAGGGGCTAGCGGGTTCTACGAGCAGTACTTC. The chain combines TRBV6-1 with TRBJ2-7, with 8 bases fitting TRBD2. Germline trimming cut 1 base from V and 3 bases from J; bases unmatched to any gene: 5. Germline V gene data show CDR1 as MNHNS and CDR2 as SASEGT. The CDR3 is 15 amino acids.

This clone showed up just once. The chain recombines TRBV9 with TRBJ1-1; 9 nucleotides align to TRBD1. From germline, CDR1 is SGDLS and CDR2 YYNGEE. V dropped 0 bases and J dropped 0; count of bases not matched to a gene: 6. This CDR3 comprises 17 residues. The CDR3 DNA is TGTGCCAGCAGCGTAGCGGACAGGGGCATGTTGAACACTGAAGCTTTCTTT. This translates into CASSVADRGMLNTEAFF. Together with reference TRBV9 and TRBJ1-1, the CDR3 gives the full variable domain: DSGVTQTPKHLITATGQRVTLRCSPRSGDLSVYWYQQSLDQGLQFLIQYYNGEERAKGNILERFSAQQFPDLHSELNLSSLELGDSALYFCASSVADRGMLNTEAFFGQGTRLTVV.

The sample holds one count of this clone. J is TRBJ2-5 and V is TRBV6-6; weak D call: TRBD2 (5 bases). V shed 5 bases and J shed 7 bases, with 11 bases lying between them. The length of the CDR3 is 12 residues. Germline V lookup: CDR1 MNHNY, CDR2 SVGAGI (reference sequence). CDR3 in DNA: TGTGCCAGCAGTCCCCCCAGCGGGACCCAGTACTTC. Translating it yields CASSPPSGTQYF.

The count of this clone is one. This chain's CDR3 is CASSPPLQGGPGYTF. The CDR3 DNA reads as TGTGCCAGCTCACCACCGTTGCAGGGGGGGCCAGGCTACACCTTC. V is TRBV18 and J is TRBJ1-2; the match to TRBD1 covers 7 bases. Germline CDR1 reads KGHSH; CDR2 reads LQKENI. This CDR3 spans 15 amino acids. Trimming took 0 bases from V and 8 from J; bases not matched to a gene: 9.

This clone was seen a few times. The chain carries TRBV5-1 and TRBJ1-2; D call uncertain. V was pared by 0 bases and J by 3 bases, with 3 bases between. The germline gives CDR1 SGHRS, CDR2 YFSETQ. The CDR3 is 12 amino acids. The CDR3 is CASSLEDYGYTF. The CDR3 nucleotides read TGCGCCAGCAGCTTGGAGGACTATGGCTACACCTTC.

V and J are TRBV5-1 and TRBJ2-7; D may be TRBD2 (6 bases). V was clipped by 9 bases and J by 5 bases, with 18 bases between them. Germline CDR1 SGHRS, CDR2 YFSETQ. This CDR3 has 13 residues. The CDR3, as DNA: TGCGCCACCTTGACTCCGGGAGCTGACGAGCAGTACTTC. This gives the protein CATLTPGADEQYF. The full variable domain, its missing parts supplied by reference TRBV5-1 and TRBJ2-7, is KAGVTQTPRYLIKTRGQQVTLSCSPISGHRSVSWYQQTPGQGLQFLFEYFSETQRNKGNFPGRFSGRQFSNSRSEMNVSTLELGDSALYLCATLTPGADEQYFGPGTRLTVT.

The gene calls are TRBV28 and TRBJ2-7; tentative D call: TRBD2 (7 bases). V lost 0 bases and J lost 2, with 14 bases in between. Germline values: CDR1 MDHEN, CDR2 SYDVKM. The CDR3 has 16 residues. The CDR3 DNA reads TGTGCCAGCAGTTTATGGAGGGAGGGGGTCCCCTACGAGCAGTACTTC. Its protein is CASSLWREGVPYEQYF.

The chain carries TRBV5-1 and TRBJ1-2; possible D gene TRBD1, 5 bases. Germline CDR1 reads SGHRS; CDR2 reads YFSETQ. This CDR3 has 14 amino acids. Trimming took off 5 bases at V and 0 bases at J, with 11 bases between the two ends. The CDR3 here is CASRTDSTNYGYTF. The CDR3 DNA reads TGCGCCAGCAGAACTGACAGCACTAACTATGGCTACACCTTC.

This clone was recorded only once. The gene calls are TRBV28 and TRBJ2-1; no reliable D call. With 2 bases removed from V and 0 bases from J, the gap between germline ends came to 8 bases. Looked up from germline, CDR1 is MDHEN and CDR2 is SYDVKM. This CDR3 comprises 15 residues. The CDR3 DNA reads TGTGCCAGCAGTTTACTAGGTTTCTCCTACAATGAGCAGTTCTTC. Amino acids: CASSLLGFSYNEQFF.

The rearrangement links TRBV11-3 to TRBJ2-2; a possible D gene is TRBD1 (6 bases). The germline V gene encodes CDR1 SGHNT and CDR2 YENEEA. This CDR3 comprises 14 residues. The V end lost 5 bases, the J end lost 3 bases, and 10 bases lay between the germline ends. The CDR3 DNA is TGTGCCAGCAGCCCACAGGGTTACACCGGGGAGCTGTTTTTT. Its protein product is CASSPQGYTGELFF.

This clone turned up a few times. J is TRBJ1-1 and V is TRBV2; D call uncertain. The CDR3 consists of 14 residues. Trimming cost V 4 bases and J 5 bases, with 14 bases left between them. Germline CDR1 reads SNHLY; CDR2 reads FYNNEI. CDR3 in DNA: TGTGCCAGCAGTGTCAAAGGTTCGGGTACTGAAGCTTTCTTT. Residues: CASSVKGSGTEAFF. Full variable domain (rest looked up from reference TRBV2 and TRBJ1-1): EPEVTQTPSHQVTQMGQEVILRCVPISNHLYFYWYRQILGQKVEFLVSFYNNEISEKSEIFDDQFSVERPDGSNFTLKIRSTKLEDSAMYFCASSVKGSGTEAFFGQGTRLTVV.

This chain connects TRBV5-1 to TRBJ1-1; maybe TRBD1 (5 bases). Per germline, CDR1 SGHRS and CDR2 YFSETQ. Trimming pared 5 bases from V and 1 base from J, leaving 15 bases between. CDR3 size: 15 residues. The CDR3 region is CASSFRDSRNTEAFF. The CDR3 bases are TGCGCCAGCAGTTTTAGAGACAGTAGGAACACTGAAGCTTTCTTT. The whole variable domain, remainder taken from reference TRBV5-1 and TRBJ1-1, is KAGVTQTPRYLIKTRGQQVTLSCSPISGHRSVSWYQQTPGQGLQFLFEYFSETQRNKGNFPGRFSGRQFSNSRSEMNVSTLELGDSALYLCASSFRDSRNTEAFFGQGTRLTVV.

The rearrangement joins TRBV19 to TRBJ1-2; D is ambiguous. The CDR3 loop spans 13 amino acids. Trimming took off 7 bases at V and 2 bases at J, with 11 bases between the two ends. CDR1 is LNHDA, CDR2 SQIVND, per germline (reference sequence). The CDR3 DNA follows: TGTGCCAGTATTTCGACGGGCAACTATGGCTACACCTTC. This sequence encodes CASISTGNYGYTF.